This is a list of T cell receptor beta chains from one sample in a study of blood T cell repertoires in COVID-19. Only in-frame clones appear in the TCRdb table, and some are missing; sequencing was by immunoSEQ multiplex PCR. This table holds roughly 220,000 clones, roughly 84% found once. Specimen: PBMCs or T cells enriched from blood (not recorded which). These receptors all come from a woman between 35 and 50 years old who had recovered from COVID-19. The CDR3 runs from the conserved cysteine through the conserved F or W. Each record gives: D gene, J gene, clone size, V gene, CDR3 protein, CDR3 DNA. The D gene is left open where the match is weak. Expanded clones get a size class; other rows say once, few or many, or leave the size out.

TRBD1,TRBJ1-6,-,TRBV25-1,CASSGRRTGKAHSPLHF,TGTGCCAGCAGTGGTCGCAGGACAGGGAAAGCCCATTCACCCCTCCACTTT
TRBD1,TRBJ2-5,-,TRBV28,CASSLAVPGQGGETQYF,TGTGCCAGCAGCCTTGCGGTACCGGGACAGGGGGGAGAGACCCAGTACTTC
-,TRBJ1-6,few,TRBV7-9,CASSLGGDEKLHF,TGTGCCAGCAGCTTAGGGGGGGACGAAAAACTCCACTTT
TRBD2,TRBJ2-5,-,TRBV19,CASSPRERDYYKRCVSQYF,TGTGCCAGTAGTCCGCGGGAGCGGGACTACTACAAGAGGTGTGTGTCCCAGTACTTC
-,TRBJ2-5,once,TRBV7-2,CASSSLPGQPLPQETQYF,TGTGCCAGCAGCTCCCTCCCGGGACAACCTCTACCCCAAGAGACCCAGTACTTC
-,TRBJ1-3,-,TRBV15,CATSSPGVLANTIYF,TGTGCCACCAGCAGCCCAGGTGTCTTGGCAAACACCATATATTTT
TRBD1,TRBJ1-3,few,TRBV11-1,CASSLGQASSGNTIYF,TGTGCCAGCAGCTTGGGACAGGCGAGCTCTGGAAACACCATATATTTT
-,TRBJ1-5,-,TRBV6-2/TRBV6-3,CASSYYGGGYNQPQHF,TGTGCCAGCAGTTACTATGGCGGGGGGTACAATCAGCCCCAGCATTTT
TRBD1,TRBJ2-7,-,TRBV14,CASSQDFSKDRGRVSF,TGTGCCAGCAGCCAAGATTTTTCCAAGGACAGGGGGCGTGTGAGCTTC
-,TRBJ1-2,-,TRBV6-5,CASSYSILRRAYGYTF,TGTGCCAGCAGTTACTCGATCCTCCGCAGGGCATATGGCTACACCTTC
TRBD1,TRBJ1-2,-,TRBV19,CASSIDDRVYGYTF,TGTGCCAGTAGTATTGACGACAGGGTGTATGGCTACACCTTC
TRBD2,TRBJ2-3,-,TRBV2,CASSPTSGRGDTQYF,TGTGCCAGCAGTCCGACTAGCGGGAGAGGGGATACGCAGTATTTT
-,TRBJ1-2,-,TRBV11-3,CASSLDRMTASLF,TGTGCCAGCAGCTTAGATCGTATGACTGCCTCCCTCTTC
TRBD1,TRBJ1-4,-,TRBV28,CASSPGQLNEKLFF,TGTGCCAGCAGTCCGGGACAGCTAAATGAAAAACTGTTTTTT
TRBD1,TRBJ1-4,-,TRBV19,CASSGTGREKLFF,TGTGCCAGTAGTGGGACAGGGAGGGAAAAACTGTTTTTT
TRBD1,TRBJ1-1,once,TRBV6-2/TRBV6-3,CASSFLTGDFSAEAFF,TGTGCCAGCAGTTTTTTAACAGGGGATTTTAGCGCTGAAGCTTTCTTT
-,TRBJ1-1,-,TRBV3-1/TRBV3-2,CASSQDQGTSNTEAFF,TGTGCCAGCAGCCAGGACCAAGGGACTTCGAACACTGAAGCTTTCTTT
-,TRBJ2-7,-,TRBV6-5,CASGGGSGEQYF,TGTGCCAGCGGAGGAGGGTCGGGAGAGCAGTACTTC